This TCR beta chain came from a study of blood T cell repertoires in COVID-19. About the study: Acute and convalescent COVID-19 specimens originated in the United States, Italy and Spain. Sample material is recorded as cDNA or gDNA derived from T cells, B-cell-depleted T cells, or PBMCs.

Original data processing: Estimated nucleated cell counts came from reference gene primer amplification. The repertoire was sequenced with immunoSEQ multiplex PCR; TCRdb's copy has only in-frame clones and lacks some. For V, J and clone size, that table is used; D and trimming come from the DNA. The sample includes 140,000 or so clones, roughly 80% of them seen just once. The sample comprised peripheral blood. The sequence came from a woman older than 75 with acute or convalescent COVID-19.

In DNA, the CDR3 is TGTGCCAGCAGCCAAGATTGGGGGACAGGGTCTACGAACACTGAAGCTTTCTTT. It yields the protein CASSQDWGTGSTNTEAFF. This chain connects TRBV4-2 to TRBJ1-1; 9 nucleotides line up with TRBD1. Germline CDR1 is LGHNA and CDR2 is YNFKEQ. J was trimmed by 1 base and V by 0 bases; bases with no gene match: 9. This CDR3 is 18 amino acids long.